This T cell receptor beta chain originates from a study of neurological immune-mediated disorders (dated by TCRdb to about 2019). In the study overall: Among the roughly 34 multiple sclerosis patients, relapsing-remitting MS was present in some 31 and secondary progressive MS was present in 3. Peripheral blood TCR-beta repertoires from HTLV-I-associated myelopathy (HAM/TSP) patients, multiple sclerosis patients and healthy controls were compared by UMI-based sequencing. The roughly 100 TCR-beta libraries covered PBMC samples along with longitudinal samples, technical triplicates, and paired sorted CD4+ and CD8+ T-cell subsets. The cohort was made up of some 70 subjects, consisting of 15 or so HAM/TSP patients, roughly 35 multiple sclerosis patients and some 20 healthy controls.

The paper's findings and limits, for the study overall: No identical CDR3 amino acid sequences were found to be shared among expanded clones across subjects, suggesting that TCR-beta repertoires were private in all groups. The MS cluster was not associated with any clinical or MRI features, and the authors stated that larger cohorts are needed. TCR clonal expansion was highest in HAM/TSP patients and lowest in MS patients, with MS patients falling below even healthy controls. In phylogenetic analysis, the repertoires of 18 of 34 MS patients grouped into a cluster of related CDR3 sequences, which suggests a possible signature at the repertoire level.

Libraries from unsorted PBMCs were made from 2 million PBMCs kept in RNAlater at -80 degrees C until RNA extraction. Multiple sclerosis patients were enrolled in a US clinical protocol under which disease progression was evaluated by magnetic resonance imaging. Peripheral blood was subjected to Ficoll-Hypaque density gradient centrifugation to isolate PBMCs, which were then cryopreserved in liquid nitrogen. Inclusive of the bounding cysteine and phenylalanine, the CDR3 is 15 residues long. This entry keeps only the CDR3 DNA: 45 bases, framed from base 1. At the junction V is shortened by 1 base and J by 4 bases, with 14 bases in between. The germline V gene (reference sequence) provides CDR1 SEHNR and CDR2 FQNEAQ. cDNA was synthesized by template-switch 5'RACE using a primer with a 10-nucleotide random unique molecular identifier that tagged each TCR transcript. Each sequencing run produced over 180 million TCR-beta sequences covering 15-18 subjects. The RNeasy kit was used to extract total RNA. The KAPA Real-time Library Amplification kit was used to amplify TCR-beta VDJ regions with primers targeting the TCR constant region and the 5'RACE anchor. A first PCR added sample indexes and Illumina adaptors, and a second PCR then raised library yield. After Ampure bead purification, the TCR product of roughly 650 bp was size-selected on a 2% E-gel SizeSelection system. Before pooling, library quality was checked on a Bioanalyzer, concentration was measured with Qubit, and libraries were quantified with the Kapa Library Quantification kit. An Illumina HiSeq 2500 sequenced the libraries paired-end 2 x 150 bp. To increase sequence diversity, about 23-30% phiX was spiked into each library pool. Under the source paper's analysis protocol: The UMI-based MiGEC pipeline processed quality-filtered reads and removed over 75% of raw TCR sequences during error correction. VDJ genes were aligned to IMGT germline references, and each clonotype was defined by a unique CDR3 amino acid sequence together with V-J genes. VDJtools evaluated clonal expansion, Shannon diversity and CDR3 relatedness (CalcPairwiseDistances, ClusterSamples); CLCbio workbench built phylogenetic trees. Using coefficient-of-variation modelling across technical triplicates, the study counted a clone as expanded if it had at least 8 unique UMIs. The public sequencing data were trimmed at Q25 with fastp and processed into clonotypes with MiXCR by TCRdb, which kept only in-frame beta chains. Each entry is one CDR3 protein sequence, shown with its most common DNA and genes. The V and J calls and clone size are TCRdb's, not the authors'. This sample is represented by about 88,000 distinct CDR3 sequences; 3.5% of them were singletons. Roughly 6.4% of the sample lies in the top ten.

This clonotype was detected ten times or more. Its antigen is still unknown. There are no base qualities to consult, and no much larger clone falls within one base. This chain joins TRBV7-9 to TRBJ2-7, with TRBD2 perhaps the D gene, on 5 matching bases. The sequencing input was PBMCs. This receptor was obtained from a woman under 30 with multiple sclerosis. The CDR3 protein is CASSLEGSGNYEQYF. Read as DNA, the sequence is TGTGCCAGCAGCTTAGAAGGGAGTGGGAATTACGAGCAGTACTTC.